These 14 T cell receptor beta chains were sequenced from one sample in a study of T cell responses to AZD1222 COVID-19 vaccine. TCRdb keeps only in-frame clones here, not all; method: immunoSEQ multiplex PCR. The data hold 83,000 or so clones, with about 82% observed a single time. The material was peripheral blood, obtained on day 0 of AZD1222 vaccination. These receptors originate from an adult in good health.

To note about this clone: The identical CDR3 is also encoded by other nucleotide sequences in the sample. The V and J genes are TRBV11-2 and TRBJ2-1, with D unclear. CDR1 is SGHAT and CDR2 is FQNNGV in the germline V gene. The CDR3 length is 15 residues. Trimming stripped 5 bases from V and 7 bases from J, with 18 bases between. The CDR3 DNA reads TGTGCCAGCAGCGTCACCTCCGGGCGCAGGAATGAGCAGTTCTTC. Translated: CASSVTSGRRNEQFF.

The rearrangement joins TRBV5-1 to TRBJ2-5; D perhaps matches TRBD2 (5 bases). CDR1 and CDR2 (germline): SGHRS, YFSETQ. This CDR3 has 14 amino acids. Trimming removed 4 bases from V and 4 bases from J, with 14 bases in between. In DNA form, the CDR3 reads TGCGCCAGCAGCCCGGGATCTTCCGGAGAGACCCAGTACTTC. Translation: CASSPGSSGETQYF.

This clone has just one count. The chain employs TRBV30 and TRBJ2-5, with D maybe TRBD1 (6 bases). The CDR3 contains 14 residues. Per germline, CDR1 GTSNPN and CDR2 SVGIG (reference sequence). Trimming shortened V by 0 bases and J by 5 bases, and 13 bases separated the two germline ends. CDR3 DNA: TGTGCCTGGAGTGTACGGTGGGGGCTTGAGACCCAGTACTTC. Its protein product is CAWSVRWGLETQYF.

The V gene is TRBV6-5, the J gene TRBJ1-1, with D uncertain. Trimming removed 6 bases at V and 6 bases at J, with 8 bases between. The CDR3 spans 11 residues. Germline CDR1 MNHEY, CDR2 SVGAGI. In nucleotides, the CDR3 is TGTGCCAGCAGCCGTTTGGCTGAAGCTTTCTTT. Translating gives CASSRLAEAFF.

The sample holds one count of this clone. V usage is TRBV4-1 and J usage is TRBJ1-3, with D uncertain. CDR1 MGHRA and CDR2 YSYEKL come from the germline V gene. The CDR3 sequence is 14 residues long. V was cut by 4 bases and J by 0 bases, with 7 bases left in between. CDR3 loop: CASSLESSGNTIYF. Written as DNA, the CDR3 is TGCGCCAGCAGCCTCGAAAGCTCTGGAAACACCATATATTTT.

V and J are TRBV4-1 and TRBJ1-2; D perhaps matches TRBD1 (6 bases). V lost 1 base to trimming and J lost 1 base, with 25 bases between them. The CDR3 has 20 amino acids. The V gene's germline CDR1 is MGHRA and CDR2 YSYEKL. CDR3 protein: CASSQGRARGGQNHNYGYTF. In nucleotides, the CDR3 is TGCGCCAGCAGCCAAGGGAGGGCGAGAGGAGGACAGAATCATAACTATGGCTACACCTTC.

The rearrangement links TRBV5-6 to TRBJ2-7; D possibly corresponds to TRBD1 (5 bases). Germline V gene data show CDR1 as SGHDT and CDR2 as YYEEEE. The CDR3 length is 14 residues. Trimming removed 6 bases from V and 0 bases from J, with 13 bases in between. CDR3 DNA: TGTGCCAGCACCGACGGCAGGGCCTCCTACGAGCAGTACTTC. Amino acid sequence: CASTDGRASYEQYF. The full variable domain, with the rest looked up from reference TRBV5-6 and TRBJ2-7, is DAGVTQSPTHLIKTRGQQVTLRCSPKSGHDTVSWYQQALGQGPQFIFQYYEEEERQRGNFPDRFSGHQFPNYSSELNVNALLLGDSALYLCASTDGRASYEQYFGPGTRLTVT.

The chain is built from TRBV28 and TRBJ2-7; D is possibly TRBD1 (5 bases). Germline V lookup: CDR1 MDHEN, CDR2 SYDVKM. V dropped 4 bases and J dropped 4 bases, with 14 bases sitting between them. This CDR3 is built from 14 residues. The CDR3: CASSSTSRDYEQYF. The CDR3 region has the DNA TGTGCCAGCAGTTCAACATCCAGGGATTACGAGCAGTACTTC.

The J gene is TRBJ2-2, the V gene TRBV19, with 10 bases identical to TRBD1. The CDR3 is 16 amino acids. The V gene's germline CDR1 is LNHDA and CDR2 SQIVND (reference sequence). The V gene end was trimmed by 4 bases and the J gene end by 5 bases; junction bases not matched to a gene: 7. CDR3 nucleotide sequence: TGTGCCAGTAGTAAAGGGACAGGGGTAAGAACCGGGGAGCTGTTTTTT. Residues: CASSKGTGVRTGELFF.

In its sample, this clone was seen a few times. The J gene is TRBJ2-7, the V gene TRBV27; TRBD1 aligns across 9 bases. The trim removed 7 bases at V and 0 bases at J, leaving 4 bases unmatched. The CDR3 loop spans 14 amino acids. The germline CDR1 and CDR2 sequences are MNHEY and SMNVEV (reference sequence). The CDR3 DNA reads as TGTGCCAGCACCCGGACAGGGGACTCCTACGAGCAGTACTTC. Encoded protein: CASTRTGDSYEQYF.

The chain combines TRBV5-4 with TRBJ1-1; 11 bases fit TRBD1. The CDR3 spans 14 residues. V was pared by 3 bases and J by 3 bases, with 1 base of the junction left unmatched. Germline lookup yields CDR1 SGHNT and CDR2 YYREEE (reference sequence). The CDR3 region has the DNA TGTGCCAGCAGCTGGGGACAGGGGGACACTGAAGCTTTCTTT. Translating it yields CASSWGQGDTEAFF.

The V gene is TRBV6-2 or TRBV6-3, the J gene TRBJ2-7, with 14 bases that match TRBD2. Trimming took 5 bases from V and 6 from J; bases not matched to a gene: 3. The CDR3 runs to 14 residues. The germline CDR1 and CDR2 sequences are MNHEY and SVGEGT. CDR3 sequence reads: CASSPGTSGSEQYF. The CDR3 DNA reads TGTGCCAGCAGTCCAGGGACTAGCGGGAGCGAGCAGTACTTC.

V usage is TRBV18 and J usage is TRBJ1-5; the match to TRBD1 covers 10 bases. CDR1 is KGHSH, CDR2 LQKENI, per germline. This CDR3 spans 14 amino acids. After removal of 3 bases from V and 6 bases from J, the junction contained 2 bases not matched to a gene. The CDR3 DNA is TGTGCCAGCTCACCGACAGGGGGCATTCAGCCCCAGCATTTT. The encoded protein is CASSPTGGIQPQHF.

This clone was seen a few times. The genes are TRBV11-3 and TRBJ1-1; D gene uncertain. The CDR3 totals 13 residues. Germline V CDR1 and CDR2: SGHNT, YENEEA. V lost 8 bases and J 1 base, leaving 11 bases between the germline ends. CDR3 amino acids: CASCERPNTEAFF. DNA for the CDR3: TGTGCCAGCTGCGAACGGCCGAACACTGAAGCTTTCTTT. The full variable domain, its missing parts supplied by reference TRBV11-3 and TRBJ1-1, is EAGVVQSPRYKIIEKKQPVAFWCNPISGHNTLYWYLQNLGQGPELLIRYENEEAVDDSQLPKDRFSAERLKGVDSTLKIQPAELGDSAVYLCASCERPNTEAFFGQGTRLTVV.